This T cell receptor (beta chain) was sequenced for a study of blood T cells in healthy people across ages. Study-wide results and caveats: Investigators viewed diversity estimates from one million T cells as underestimates, the study reported.

A second roughly 6 to 11 cycle PCR used barcoded and J-beta primers. Each CDR3 protein is one row after TCRdb ran MiXCR on the 5' RACE reads. This table holds approximately 1,700,000 distinct CDR3 sequences, 39% found once. A word on this clonotype: Its antigen is still unknown.

Looked up from germline, CDR1 is SGHDN and CDR2 is FVKESK. The CDR3 consists of 13 residues. Trimming removed 2 bases at V and 4 bases at J, with 6 bases between. The sequence was collected from a human donor in good health. The chain is built from TRBV14 and TRBJ1-3; tentatively, D is TRBD1 (6 bases). Sequences were obtained from blood. The CDR3 loop is CASSQRGGNTIYF. CDR3 nucleotides: TGTGCCAGCAGCCAAAGGGGGGGAAACACCATATATTTT.